The 20 T cell receptor beta chains below come from one sample, sequenced in a study of CD8 T cells in ankylosing spondylitis. Study results and limitations: What seemed typical of ankylosing spondylitis blood was a TCR beta motif built from eight highly homologous variants.

No antigens are known for them. From the 5' RACE reads, TCRdb called clonotypes with MiXCR, one entry per CDR3 protein. The data show approximately 150,000 distinct CDR3 sequences, roughly 17% seen once. The sample taken for sequencing was blood, either unsorted or a sorted T cell fraction (not recorded which). All receptors derive from a male donor with ankylosing spondylitis.

V usage is TRBV7-6 and J usage is TRBJ2-7, with no clear D. V was cut by 6 bases and J by 3 bases, with 15 bases left in between. The CDR3 length is 14 residues. Germline V gene data show CDR1 as SGHVS and CDR2 as FNYEAQ. CDR3 sequence: CASSPFIGDYEQYF. Written as DNA, the CDR3 is TGTGCCAGCAGTCCGTTTATAGGCGACTACGAGCAGTACTTC.

The chain couples TRBV5-5 to TRBJ2-6; 7 bases agree with TRBD1. The CDR3 runs to 18 residues. V lost 1 base, J lost 0 bases, and 7 bases stayed unmatched. From germline, CDR1 is SGHKS and CDR2 YYEKEE (reference sequence). Here the CDR3 DNA reads TGTGCCAGCAGCTTGTTGACAGGGCTCCTCTCTGGGGCCAACGTCCTGACTTTC. As protein: CASSLLTGLLSGANVLTF. The variable domain in full, with the rest retrieved from reference TRBV5-5 and TRBJ2-6, is DAGVTQSPTHLIKTRGQQVTLRCSPISGHKSVSWYQQVLGQGPQFIFQYYEKEERGRGNFPDRFSARQFPNYSSELNVNALLLGDSALYLCASSLLTGLLSGANVLTFGAGSRLTVL.

This clonotype was seen a handful of times. The chain links TRBV11-1 to TRBJ2-5; 9 bases are a match to TRBD2. Losses at the gene ends were 3 bases for V and 8 bases for J; bases not matched to a gene: 19. The CDR3 totals 18 residues. Looked up from germline, CDR1 is SGHAT and CDR2 is FQDESV (reference sequence). CDR3 sequence: CASSFPRGLAGLLGTQYF. The CDR3 DNA sequence: TGTGCCAGCAGCTTTCCTAGAGGGCTAGCGGGGCTGTTGGGTACCCAGTACTTC.

The chain employs TRBV28 and TRBJ1-1; no clear D. The germline V gene encodes CDR1 MDHEN and CDR2 SYDVKM. The CDR3 contains 15 residues. The germline V and J ends were trimmed by 1 base and 1 base, with 10 bases remaining between them. The CDR3: CASSLSPQANTEAFF. The CDR3 DNA reads as TGTGCCAGCAGTTTATCCCCACAAGCGAACACTGAAGCTTTCTTT.

Only a few counts were recorded for this clonotype. This CDR3 is CSARHEGVQPQHF. CDR3 sequence (DNA): TGCAGTGCTAGACATGAAGGGGTTCAGCCCCAGCATTTT. The chain links TRBV20-1 to TRBJ1-5, with a possible D match to TRBD1 (5 bases). Germline CDR1 is DFQATT and CDR2 is SNEGSKA (reference sequence). The V end lost 2 bases, the J end lost 6 bases, and 11 bases lay between the germline ends. The CDR3 runs to 13 residues.

The DNA for the CDR3 is TGTGCCAGTAGTATGGGATCCGGGTCAGATACGCAGTATTTT. Amino acid sequence: CASSMGSGSDTQYF. The chain combines TRBV19 with TRBJ2-3; no reliable D call. Trimming took off 3 bases at V and 4 bases at J, with 11 bases between the two ends. From germline, CDR1 is LNHDA and CDR2 SQIVND (reference sequence). The CDR3 is made up of 14 amino acids.

Worth noting for this clonotype: At one end, the junction sequence differs from germline, possibly due to a read error. The J gene is TRBJ2-3, the V gene TRBV7-9, with D uncertain. The CDR3 contains 13 residues. The germline CDR1 and CDR2 sequences are SEHNR and FQNEAQ (reference sequence). CDR3 in amino acids: CVSSSANTDTQYF. The CDR3, as DNA: TGTGTCAGCAGCTCCGCGAACACAGATACGCAGTATTTT.

The chain recombines TRBV12-3 or TRBV12-4 with TRBJ2-7, with TRBD2 identical over 9 bases. The V and J ends lost 6 bases and 1 base, in that order; junction bases with no gene match: 7. The CDR3 extends over 15 amino acids. CDR3 amino acids: CASSSSGTLSYEQYF. For the CDR3, the DNA is TGTGCCAGCAGCTCTAGCGGGACACTTTCCTACGAGCAGTACTTC.

The J gene is TRBJ2-7, the V gene TRBV25-1; D is possibly TRBD1 (6 bases). This CDR3 is built from 14 residues. Germline assignment: CDR1 MGHDK and CDR2 SYGVNS. V lost 7 bases and J lost 1, with 14 bases in between. This CDR3 is CASTPIGQSYEQYF. Here the CDR3 DNA reads TGTGCCAGCACCCCCATAGGACAGTCCTACGAGCAGTACTTC.

The genes are TRBV7-3 and TRBJ2-1; no clear D gene. Between the trimmed V and J ends, which lost 3 bases and 8 bases, there was a span of 17 bases. Germline V CDR1 and CDR2: SGHTA, FQGTGA. The CDR3 runs 15 residues. DNA for the CDR3: TGTGCCAGCAGCTTGACAAAGGCTTTTTTCGATGAGCAGTTCTTC. Translation: CASSLTKAFFDEQFF.

The chain combines TRBV28 with TRBJ2-3; 14 positions agree with TRBD2. Germline-derived CDR1 and CDR2 are MDHEN and SYDVKM. This CDR3 region has 18 residues. The V segment lost 4 bases and the J segment 4 bases; nucleotides outside the gene matches: 10. The CDR3 reads CASSSGTSGRLGADTQYF. The CDR3 DNA sequence: TGTGCCAGCAGTTCAGGGACTAGCGGGAGACTCGGGGCAGATACGCAGTATTTT.

On this clonotype: A much larger clone lies a single base off, so this may be a read error. The chain recombines TRBV20-1 with TRBJ1-1, with D uncertain. The V and J ends lost 1 base and 3 bases respectively, with 9 bases between them. The CDR3 contains 13 residues. Germline lookup yields CDR1 DFQATT and CDR2 SNEGSKA (reference sequence). This CDR3 is CSARGIRDTEAFF. The CDR3, as DNA: TGCAGTGCTAGAGGAATACGGGACACTGAAGCTTTCTTT.

This clonotype showed up many times. V usage is TRBV29-1 and J usage is TRBJ2-7, with D unresolved. The CDR3 is made up of 11 amino acids. Trimming took off 4 bases at V and 6 bases at J, with 10 bases between the two ends. The germline CDR1 and CDR2 sequences are SQVTM and ANQGSEA. For the CDR3, the DNA is TGCAGCGTTGGATATTACCCCGAGCAGTACTTC. Encoded protein: CSVGYYPEQYF.

V and J are TRBV13 and TRBJ2-7; D call uncertain. Germline V gives CDR1 PRHDT, CDR2 FYEKMQ (reference sequence). CDR3 length equals 12 residues. Trimming took off 5 bases at V and 5 bases at J, with 10 bases between the two ends. The CDR3 bases are TGTGCCAGCAGCCCTGGGCCGGACGAGCAGTACTTC. Protein product: CASSPGPDEQYF.

The genes are TRBV10-3 and TRBJ2-7; D is possibly TRBD1 (5 bases). V lost 0 bases to trimming and J lost 3 bases, with 9 bases between them. Germline CDR1 ENHRY, CDR2 SYGVKD. This CDR3 comprises 14 residues. This chain's CDR3 is CAISESDSRYEQYF. DNA of the CDR3: TGTGCCATCAGTGAGTCCGACAGCCGCTACGAGCAGTACTTC.

In its sample, this clonotype was seen a few times. The chain joins TRBV7-6 to TRBJ2-1, with TRBD2 matching over 10 bases. Trimming removed 6 bases from V and 6 bases from J; junction bases left unmatched: 8. This CDR3 comprises 15 residues. Germline CDR1 SGHVS, CDR2 FNYEAQ. The CDR3, as DNA: TGTGCCAGCAGTCCCACTAGCGGGATAAGCAATGAGCAGTTCTTC. Residues: CASSPTSGISNEQFF.

This clonotype was counted a few times. V usage is TRBV28 and J usage is TRBJ1-4; 8 nucleotides align to TRBD1. V was clipped by 5 bases and J by 6 bases; unmatched bases: 5. Germline CDR1 and CDR2: MDHEN and SYDVKM. This CDR3 has 14 residues. For the CDR3, the DNA is TGTGCCAGCAGTCTGGACAGGGCCTATGAAAAACTGTTTTTT. Its protein product is CASSLDRAYEKLFF.

This clonotype was counted a few times. The genes are TRBV27 and TRBJ1-5; D gene unclear. Trimming cost V 1 base and J 3 bases, with 10 bases left between them. The length of the CDR3 is 15 residues. CDR1 is MNHEY, CDR2 SMNVEV, per germline (reference sequence). CDR3 protein: CASSLFKGPNQPQHF. In DNA form, the CDR3 reads TGTGCCAGCAGTTTATTCAAGGGCCCCAATCAGCCCCAGCATTTT.

This clonotype occurred a few times. The chain employs TRBV6-1 and TRBJ2-7; 12 bases map to TRBD2. Germline V gives CDR1 MNHNS, CDR2 SASEGT. This CDR3 comprises 16 residues. The trim removed 7 bases at V and 3 bases at J, leaving 10 bases unmatched. The CDR3 bases are TGTGCCAGCAAATACGCCGGACTAGCGGGAATCTACGAGCAGTACTTC. This encodes CASKYAGLAGIYEQYF.

V gene TRBV11-2 combines with J gene TRBJ2-1; unclear D gene. V gave up 3 bases and J gave up 0 bases, with 15 bases separating them. CDR3 length: 17 amino acids. Germline CDR1 reads SGHAT; CDR2 reads FQNNGV. CDR3 DNA: TGTGCCAGCAGCTTTTCCGGAAGGGCTCCCTCCTACAATGAGCAGTTCTTC. This gives the protein CASSFSGRAPSYNEQFF.